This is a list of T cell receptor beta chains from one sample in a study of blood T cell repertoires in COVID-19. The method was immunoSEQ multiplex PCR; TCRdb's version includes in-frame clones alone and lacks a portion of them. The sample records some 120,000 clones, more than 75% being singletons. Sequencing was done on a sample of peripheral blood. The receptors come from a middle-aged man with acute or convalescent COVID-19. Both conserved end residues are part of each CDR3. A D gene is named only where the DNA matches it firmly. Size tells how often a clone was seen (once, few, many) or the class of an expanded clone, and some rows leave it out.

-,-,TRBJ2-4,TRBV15,CATSREYGVTKNIQYF
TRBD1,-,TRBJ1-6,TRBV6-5,CASSPRQGVGSPLHF
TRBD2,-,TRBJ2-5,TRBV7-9,CASSLGTSGQETQYF
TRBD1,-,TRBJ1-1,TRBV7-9,CASTSTGGMNTEAFF
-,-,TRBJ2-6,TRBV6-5,CATNRERGANVLTF
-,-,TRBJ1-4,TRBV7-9,CASSLARGGPEKLFF
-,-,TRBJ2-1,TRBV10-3,CAISESTGTANNEQFF
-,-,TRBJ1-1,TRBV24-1,CATRARDRTEAFF
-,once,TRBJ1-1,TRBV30,CAWSRGRDTEAFF
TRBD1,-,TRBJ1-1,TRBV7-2,CASSPPTGLGNTEAFF
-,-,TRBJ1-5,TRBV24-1,CATIKQGTQPQHF
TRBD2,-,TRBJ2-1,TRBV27,CASSRGLAGGNEQFF
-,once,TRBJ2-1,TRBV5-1,CASSLEASNEQFF
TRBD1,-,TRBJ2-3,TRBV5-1,CASSSQDRTLYPDTQYF
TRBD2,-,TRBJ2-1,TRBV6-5,CASSYQGLAGGNEQFF
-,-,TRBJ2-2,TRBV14,CASSPEHGFYLRELFF
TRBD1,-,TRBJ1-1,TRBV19,CASNQGVAEAFF
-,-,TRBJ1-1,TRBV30,CAWGSPDKTFF
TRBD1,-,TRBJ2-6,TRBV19,CASSIPGTGGAGANVLTF
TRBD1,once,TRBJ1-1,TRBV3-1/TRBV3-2,CASSLSHRGLNTEAFF
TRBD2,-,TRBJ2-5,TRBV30,CAWKVGLAGPSQETQYF
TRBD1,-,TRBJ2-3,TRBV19,CASSTSGGIATDTQYF
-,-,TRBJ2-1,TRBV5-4,CASSLREIYNEQFF
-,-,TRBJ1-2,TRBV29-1,CSGGDGYGYTF
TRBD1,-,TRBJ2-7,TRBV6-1,CASSGPGGYSGYEQYF
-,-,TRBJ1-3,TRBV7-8,CASSRGGGAGNTIYF
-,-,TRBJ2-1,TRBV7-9,CASSLAAGALLNEQFF
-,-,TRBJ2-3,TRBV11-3,CASSQTSSTDTQYF
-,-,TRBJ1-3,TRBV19,CASSTGWSGNTIYF
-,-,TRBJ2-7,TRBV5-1,CASSLTAGGGYEQYF
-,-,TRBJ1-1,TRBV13,CASSLPGNTEAFF
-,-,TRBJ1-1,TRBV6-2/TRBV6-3,CASSYLLREGRTEAFF
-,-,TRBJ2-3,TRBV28,CASSRRSRTSTDTQYF
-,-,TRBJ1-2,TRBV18,CASSRTEADGYTF
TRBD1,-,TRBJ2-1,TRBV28,CASSFPGTAPDEQFF
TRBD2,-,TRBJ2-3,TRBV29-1,CSVSGGVGGHSRGVDTQYF
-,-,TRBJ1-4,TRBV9,CASSAPGEGRGGKLFF
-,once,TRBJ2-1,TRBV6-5,CASSERIFSYNEQFF
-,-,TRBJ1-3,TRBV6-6,CASHTGKYSGNTIYF
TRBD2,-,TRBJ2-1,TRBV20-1,CSARGGSEQFF
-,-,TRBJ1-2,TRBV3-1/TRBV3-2,CASSQEGVKSYGYTF
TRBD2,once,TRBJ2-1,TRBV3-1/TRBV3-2,CASSQVFWTSGTPVNNEQFF
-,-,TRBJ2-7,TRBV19,CASSRAGSFPSYEQYF
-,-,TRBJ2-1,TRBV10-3,CAISEFKGDNEQFF
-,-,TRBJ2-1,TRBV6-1,CASSESPGDNEQFF
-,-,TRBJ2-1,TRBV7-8,CASSLGLASSYNEQFF
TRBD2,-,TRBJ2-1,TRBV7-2,CASSLSEGLASHNEQFF